The source of this T cell receptor (beta chain) is a study of T cell responses to AZD1222 COVID-19 vaccine. Libraries were prepared by immunoSEQ multiplex PCR; TCRdb keeps only in-frame clonotypes and omits some of them. The sample comprises roughly 150,000 clones, about 90% of which are singletons, and about 4% rests with the top ten. With respect to this clone: Its target is unknown.

Overall study findings and caveats: Vaccine-associated CD4 TCRs spanned spike, dominant at 160-218 and 743-854.

The CDR3 runs 15 residues. V lost 0 bases and J lost 4; bases outside the gene matches: 2. The sequenced sample was peripheral blood, obtained 28 days after the second AZD1222 dose. The origin of this receptor is an adult who received the AZD1222 COVID-19 vaccine. This chain uses TRBV23-1 with TRBJ2-1; 8 positions match TRBD2. TRBV23-1 has ORF status, its function being uncertain. In DNA form, the CDR3 reads TGCGCCAGCAGTCAATCCGGGACTAGGTACAATGAGCAGTTCTTC. Its translation is CASSQSGTRYNEQFF.